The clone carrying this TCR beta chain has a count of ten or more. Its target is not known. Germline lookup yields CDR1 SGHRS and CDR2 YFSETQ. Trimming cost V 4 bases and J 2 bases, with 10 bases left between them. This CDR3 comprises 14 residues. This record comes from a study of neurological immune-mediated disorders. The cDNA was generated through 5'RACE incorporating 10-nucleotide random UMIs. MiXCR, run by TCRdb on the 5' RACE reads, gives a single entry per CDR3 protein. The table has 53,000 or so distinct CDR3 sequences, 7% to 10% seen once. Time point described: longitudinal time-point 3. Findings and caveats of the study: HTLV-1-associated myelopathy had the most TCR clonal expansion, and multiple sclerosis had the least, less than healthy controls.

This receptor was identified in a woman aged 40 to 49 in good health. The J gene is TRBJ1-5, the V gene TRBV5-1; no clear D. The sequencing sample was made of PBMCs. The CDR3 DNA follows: TGCGCCAGCAGCCAAGGGCTGGGCAATCAGCCCCAGCATTTT. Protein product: CASSQGLGNQPQHF.